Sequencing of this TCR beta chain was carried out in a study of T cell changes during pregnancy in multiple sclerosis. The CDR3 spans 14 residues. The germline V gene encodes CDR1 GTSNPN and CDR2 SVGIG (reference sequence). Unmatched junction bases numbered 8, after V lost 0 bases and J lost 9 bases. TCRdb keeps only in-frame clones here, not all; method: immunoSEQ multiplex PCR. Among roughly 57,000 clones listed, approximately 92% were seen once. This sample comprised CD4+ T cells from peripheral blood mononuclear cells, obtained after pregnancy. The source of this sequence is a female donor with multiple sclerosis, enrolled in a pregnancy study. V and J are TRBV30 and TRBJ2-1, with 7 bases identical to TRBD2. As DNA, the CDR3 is TGTGCCTGGAGTGTGCGGACTAGTTTCCCTGAGCAGTTCTTC. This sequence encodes CAWSVRTSFPEQFF. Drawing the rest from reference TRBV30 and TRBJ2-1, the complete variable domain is SQTIHQWPATLVQPVGSPLSLECTVEGTSNPNLYWYRQAAGRGLQLLFYSVGIGQISSEVPQNLSASRPQDRQFILSSKKLLLSDSGFYLCAWSVRTSFPEQFFGPGTRLTVL.